This TCR beta chain is drawn from a study of regulatory T cells in long-lasting Graves disease. This clonotype was observed at least ten times. Arm-PCR of CDR3 regions and iRepertoire HTBI primers were used to build TCR beta libraries. TCRdb analysed the multiplex PCR reads with MiXCR anew, one entry per CDR3 protein. The sample gives 250,000 to 300,000 distinct CDR3 sequences, about 18% of which show up once; 14% is in the top ten. Time point: newly diagnosed GD, antithyroid drugs for less than 3 months. Scientists built the TCR library using RNA that was extracted from PBMCs. The V gene's germline CDR1 is MNHNS and CDR2 SASEGT. The trim removed 4 bases at V and 7 bases at J, leaving 7 bases unmatched. This CDR3 has 16 amino acids. Separately, the same data were catalogued under a study of T cells in Graves' hyperthyroidism and ophthalmopathy. That study reports: No ophthalmopathy progression within 18 months constituted stable Graves' hyperthyroidism.

The sequencing used peripheral blood mononuclear cells (PBMCs), collected at new diagnosis, from a patient treated with antithyroid drugs. The rearrangement uses TRBV6-1 and TRBJ2-2; TRBD1 matches at 12 bases. This clonotype originated in a woman aged 25 to 45 with Graves disease. CDR3 DNA: TGTGCCAGCAGTGTACCGGGACAGGGGGCTGGCGGGGAGCTGTTTTTT. Its protein product is CASSVPGQGAGGELFF.